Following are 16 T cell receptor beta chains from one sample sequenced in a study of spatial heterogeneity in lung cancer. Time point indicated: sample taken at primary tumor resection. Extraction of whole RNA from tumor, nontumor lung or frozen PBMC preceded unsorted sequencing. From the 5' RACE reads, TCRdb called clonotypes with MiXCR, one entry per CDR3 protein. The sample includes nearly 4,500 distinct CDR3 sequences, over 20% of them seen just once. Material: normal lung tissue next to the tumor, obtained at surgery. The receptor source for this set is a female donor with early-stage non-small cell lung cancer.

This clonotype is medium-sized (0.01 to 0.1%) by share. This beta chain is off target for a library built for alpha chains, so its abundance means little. The CDR3 is CASLTGTGSGNQPQHF. CDR3 DNA: TGTGCCAGTTTAACAGGGACAGGCAGCGGGAATCAGCCCCAGCATTTT. The rearrangement joins TRBV12-3 or TRBV12-4 to TRBJ1-5; 8 bases fit TRBD1. Trimming removed 9 bases from V and 4 bases from J; junction bases left unmatched: 14. The CDR3 covers 16 residues.

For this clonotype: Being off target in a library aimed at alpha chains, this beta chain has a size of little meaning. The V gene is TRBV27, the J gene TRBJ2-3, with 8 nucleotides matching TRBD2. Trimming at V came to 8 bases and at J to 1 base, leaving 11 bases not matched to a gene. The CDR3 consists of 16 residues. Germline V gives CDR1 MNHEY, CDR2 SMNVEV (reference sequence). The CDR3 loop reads CASQTRGEEGTDTQYF. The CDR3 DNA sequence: TGTGCCAGCCAGACGCGGGGGGAAGAGGGCACAGATACGCAGTATTTT.

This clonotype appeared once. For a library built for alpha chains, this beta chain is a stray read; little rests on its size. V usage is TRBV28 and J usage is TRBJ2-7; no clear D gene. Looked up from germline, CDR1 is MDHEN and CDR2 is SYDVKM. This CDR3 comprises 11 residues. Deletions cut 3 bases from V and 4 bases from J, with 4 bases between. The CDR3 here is CASSFRYEQYF. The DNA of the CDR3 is TGTGCCAGCAGTTTCCGTTACGAGCAGTACTTC.

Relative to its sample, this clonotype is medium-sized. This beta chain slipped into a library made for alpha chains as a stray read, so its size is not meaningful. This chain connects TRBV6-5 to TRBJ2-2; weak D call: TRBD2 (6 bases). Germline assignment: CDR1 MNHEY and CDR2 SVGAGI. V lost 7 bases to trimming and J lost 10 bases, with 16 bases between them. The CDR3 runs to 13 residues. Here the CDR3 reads CASKLALSAELFF. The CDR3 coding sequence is TGTGCCAGCAAACTAGCTCTCTCTGCGGAGCTGTTTTTT.

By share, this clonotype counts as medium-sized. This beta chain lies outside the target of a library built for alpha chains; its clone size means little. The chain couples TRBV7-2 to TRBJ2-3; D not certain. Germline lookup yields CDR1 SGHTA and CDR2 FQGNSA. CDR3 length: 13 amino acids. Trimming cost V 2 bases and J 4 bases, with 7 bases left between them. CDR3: CASSLSPPDTQYF. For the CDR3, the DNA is TGTGCCAGCAGCTTAAGTCCTCCAGATACGCAGTATTTT. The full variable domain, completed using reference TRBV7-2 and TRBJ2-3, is GAGVSQSPSNKVTEKGKDVELRCDPISGHTALYWYRQSLGQGLEFLIYFQGNSAPDKSGLPSDRFSAERTGGSVSTLTIQRTQQEDSAVYLCASSLSPPDTQYFGPGTRLTVL.

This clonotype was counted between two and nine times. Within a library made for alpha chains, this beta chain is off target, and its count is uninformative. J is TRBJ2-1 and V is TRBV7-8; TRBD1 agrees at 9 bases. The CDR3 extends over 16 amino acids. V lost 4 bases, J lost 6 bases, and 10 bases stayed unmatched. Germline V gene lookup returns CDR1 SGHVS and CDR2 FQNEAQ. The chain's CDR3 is CASSSTGTGNLNEQFF. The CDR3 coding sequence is TGTGCCAGCAGCTCGACCGGGACAGGGAATCTCAATGAGCAGTTCTTC.

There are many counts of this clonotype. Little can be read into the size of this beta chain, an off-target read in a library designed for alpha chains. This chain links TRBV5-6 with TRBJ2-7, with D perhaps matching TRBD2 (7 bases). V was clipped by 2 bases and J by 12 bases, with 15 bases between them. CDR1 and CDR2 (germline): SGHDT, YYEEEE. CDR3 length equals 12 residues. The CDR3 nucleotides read TGTGCCAGCAGCTTCAGCGGGACAAGTGGGTACTTC. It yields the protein CASSFSGTSGYF.

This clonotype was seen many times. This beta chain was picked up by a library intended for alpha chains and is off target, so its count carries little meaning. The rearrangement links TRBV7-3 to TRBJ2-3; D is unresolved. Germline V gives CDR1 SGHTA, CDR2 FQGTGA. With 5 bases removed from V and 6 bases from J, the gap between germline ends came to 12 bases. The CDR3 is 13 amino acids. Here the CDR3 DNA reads TGTGCCAGCAGCGAGTGGTGGGGTGATACGCAGTATTTT. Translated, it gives CASSEWWGDTQYF.

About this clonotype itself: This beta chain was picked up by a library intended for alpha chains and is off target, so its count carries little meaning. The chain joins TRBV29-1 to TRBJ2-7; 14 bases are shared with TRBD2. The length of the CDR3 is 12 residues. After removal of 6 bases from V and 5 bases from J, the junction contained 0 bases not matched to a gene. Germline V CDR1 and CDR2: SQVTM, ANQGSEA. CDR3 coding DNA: TGCAGCGTGACTAGCGGGAGGGACGAGCAGTACTTC. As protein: CSVTSGRDEQYF.

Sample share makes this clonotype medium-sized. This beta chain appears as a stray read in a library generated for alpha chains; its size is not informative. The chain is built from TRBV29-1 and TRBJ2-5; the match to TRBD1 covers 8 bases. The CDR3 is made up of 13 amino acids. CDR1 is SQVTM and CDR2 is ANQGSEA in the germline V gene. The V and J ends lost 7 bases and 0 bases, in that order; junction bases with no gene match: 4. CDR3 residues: CSGYRGDQETQYF. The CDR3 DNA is TGCAGCGGTTACAGGGGGGACCAAGAGACCCAGTACTTC.

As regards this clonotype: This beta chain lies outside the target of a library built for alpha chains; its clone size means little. CDR3 protein: CASSRAGQGPHEQYF. In DNA, the CDR3 is TGTGCCAGCAGCCGAGCCGGACAGGGTCCCCACGAGCAGTACTTC. This rearrangement joins TRBV5-4 to TRBJ2-7; the match to TRBD1 covers 8 bases. Per germline, CDR1 SGHNT and CDR2 YYREEE (reference sequence). Trimming removed 4 bases from V and 5 bases from J; junction bases left unmatched: 11. The CDR3 extends over 15 amino acids.

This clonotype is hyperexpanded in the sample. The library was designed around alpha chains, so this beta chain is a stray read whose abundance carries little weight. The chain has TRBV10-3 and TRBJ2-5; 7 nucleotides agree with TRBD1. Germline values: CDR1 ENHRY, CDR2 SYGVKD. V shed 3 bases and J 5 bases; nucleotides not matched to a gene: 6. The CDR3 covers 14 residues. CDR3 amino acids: CAISEADRRETQYF. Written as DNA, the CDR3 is TGTGCCATCAGTGAAGCGGACAGGAGGGAGACCCAGTACTTC.

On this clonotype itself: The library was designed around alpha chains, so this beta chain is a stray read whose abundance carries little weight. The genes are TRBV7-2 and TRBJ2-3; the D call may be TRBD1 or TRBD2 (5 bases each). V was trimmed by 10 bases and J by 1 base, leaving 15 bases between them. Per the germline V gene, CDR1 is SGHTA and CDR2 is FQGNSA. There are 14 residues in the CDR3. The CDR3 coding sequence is TGTGCCAATTCGGTGGGGACGGGCACAGATACGCAGTATTTT. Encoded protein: CANSVGTGTDTQYF.

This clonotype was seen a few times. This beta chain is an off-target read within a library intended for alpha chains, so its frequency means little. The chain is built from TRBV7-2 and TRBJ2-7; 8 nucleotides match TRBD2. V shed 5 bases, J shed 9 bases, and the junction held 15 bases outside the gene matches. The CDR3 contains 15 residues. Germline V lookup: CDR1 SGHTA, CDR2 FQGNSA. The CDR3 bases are TGTGCCAGCAGCCCCGCGGGGGGTACCTACGAGGGGCAGTACTTC. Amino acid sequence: CASSPAGGTYEGQYF. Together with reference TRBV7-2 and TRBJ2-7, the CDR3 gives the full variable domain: GAGVSQSPSNKVTEKGKDVELRCDPISGHTALYWYRQSLGQGLEFLIYFQGNSAPDKSGLPSDRFSAERTGGSVSTLTIQRTQQEDSAVYLCASSPAGGTYEGQYFGPGTRLTVT.

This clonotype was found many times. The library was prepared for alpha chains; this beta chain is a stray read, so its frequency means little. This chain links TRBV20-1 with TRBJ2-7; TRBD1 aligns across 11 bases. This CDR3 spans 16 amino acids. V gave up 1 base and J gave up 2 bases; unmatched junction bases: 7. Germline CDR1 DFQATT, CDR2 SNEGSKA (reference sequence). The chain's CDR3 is CSARGGRTGGAYEQYF. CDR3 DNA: TGCAGTGCTAGAGGTGGGCGGACAGGGGGCGCCTACGAGCAGTACTTC.

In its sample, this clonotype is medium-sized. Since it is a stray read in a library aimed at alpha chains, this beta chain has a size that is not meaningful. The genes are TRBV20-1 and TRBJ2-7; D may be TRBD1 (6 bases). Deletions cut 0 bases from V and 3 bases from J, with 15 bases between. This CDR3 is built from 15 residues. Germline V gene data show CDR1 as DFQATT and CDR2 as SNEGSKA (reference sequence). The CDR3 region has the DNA TGCAGTGCTAGAGATCAGGAGAGAGGGGGCTACGAGCAGTACTTC. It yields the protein CSARDQERGGYEQYF.